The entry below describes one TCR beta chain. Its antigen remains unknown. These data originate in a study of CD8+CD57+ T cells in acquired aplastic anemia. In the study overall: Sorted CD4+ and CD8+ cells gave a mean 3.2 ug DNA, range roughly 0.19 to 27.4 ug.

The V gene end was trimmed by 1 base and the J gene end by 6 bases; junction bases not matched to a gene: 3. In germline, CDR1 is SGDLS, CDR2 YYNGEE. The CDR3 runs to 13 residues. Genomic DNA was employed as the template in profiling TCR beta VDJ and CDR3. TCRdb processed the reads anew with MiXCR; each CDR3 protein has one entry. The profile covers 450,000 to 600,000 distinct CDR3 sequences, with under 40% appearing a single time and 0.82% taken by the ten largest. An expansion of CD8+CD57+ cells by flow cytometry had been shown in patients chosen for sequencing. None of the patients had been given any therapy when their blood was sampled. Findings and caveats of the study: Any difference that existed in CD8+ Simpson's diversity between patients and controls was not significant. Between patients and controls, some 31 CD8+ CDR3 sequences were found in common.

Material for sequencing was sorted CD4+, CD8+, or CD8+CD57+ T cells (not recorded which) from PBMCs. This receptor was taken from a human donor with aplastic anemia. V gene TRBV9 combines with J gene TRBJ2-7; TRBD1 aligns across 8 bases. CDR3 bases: TGTGCCAGCAGCGTACAGGGGGCCTTCGAGCAGTACTTC. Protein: CASSVQGAFEQYF.